The rows below give T cell receptor beta chains drawn from one sample of a study of long-term antiretroviral therapy in people with HIV. Profiled with immunoSEQ multiplex PCR; TCRdb holds only in-frame clones, not every one. This sample has about 30,000 clones; around 82% occur once, and the top ten carry 6.5% to 9%. Here the sequenced sample was unsorted PBMCs, taken 3 years after starting antiretroviral therapy. Receptor source: a man between 40 and 49 years old with HIV. Each CDR3 is given with its conserved first and last residue. The order of the fields is CDR3 protein, D gene, V gene. D genes are given only for firm matches.

CASSLVGGYGYTF NA TRBV13
CASSLASTDTQYF NA TRBV27
CAGLAGAYTGELFF TRBD2 TRBV2
CASSPSESKEQFF NA TRBV27
CATSRGALASAGELFF NA TRBV15
CASSFLGANEKLFF NA TRBV11-3
CASSINRGVNVLTF TRBD1 TRBV11-2
CASSARTVNTGELFF NA TRBV9
CASSQESGYGINSPLHF NA TRBV4-1
CASSPGQRIYEQYF TRBD1 TRBV6-5
CASTRLTSGGTSTDTQYF TRBD2 TRBV7-9
CASSSPQGDTEAFF TRBD1 TRBV5-1
CASSERDGNYGYTF NA TRBV6-1